This entry describes one T cell receptor beta chain. TCR alpha and beta CDR3 regions were amplified from RNA using iRepertoire nested multiplex PCR. One entry per CDR3 protein results from TCRdb running MiXCR on the multiplex PCR reads. The sample has about 93,000 distinct CDR3 sequences, 35% to 45% seen once. This sample is part of a study of glioma-infiltrating T cells. The germline V gene has CDR1 DFQATT and CDR2 SNEGSKA (reference sequence). CDR3 length equals 14 residues. This TCR was recovered from a human donor with low-grade glioma or glioblastoma, undergoing nonglioma brain surgery, or in good health (not recorded which). The gene calls are TRBV20-1 and TRBJ1-1; 7 bases agree with TRBD1. Sequenced input: glioma tissue, nonneoplastic brain tissue, or PBMCs (not recorded which). CDR3 protein: CNDTDRDRDREAFF. DNA of the CDR3: TGCAATGATACCGACCGGGACAGAGACCGTGAAGCTTTCTTT.